These 27 T cell receptor beta chains were all obtained from the same sample, sequenced in a study of cytomegalovirus exposure and HLA in healthy donors. PCR involved 60 Vbeta and 13 Jbeta primers. Libraries were prepared by immunoSEQ multiplex PCR; TCRdb keeps only in-frame clonotypes and omits some of them. The sample yields 65,000 to 85,000 clones, roughly 70% seen once. The sequencing input was PBMCs. These TCRs come from a male donor in good health and CMV-seropositive.

The gene calls are TRBV27 and TRBJ1-1; D remains unclear. Germline loops: CDR1 MNHEY, CDR2 SMNVEV (reference sequence). CDR3 length: 15 residues. Trimming removed 6 bases from V and 5 bases from J, with 19 bases in between. CDR3 DNA: TGTGCCAGCAGCCCGGCTGAAAGGGCGGGGACTGAAGCTTTCTTT. Translating it yields CASSPAERAGTEAFF.

The chain combines TRBV5-8 with TRBJ1-2; D is unclear. The CDR3 has 12 amino acids. Trimming took off 0 bases at V and 5 bases at J, with 5 bases between the two ends. The V gene's germline CDR1 is SGHTS and CDR2 YDEGEE. CDR3 in DNA: TGTGCCAGCAGCTTGGGCGGGTATGGCTACACCTTC. Amino acids: CASSLGGYGYTF.

The chain links TRBV5-6 to TRBJ2-1, with D tentatively TRBD1 (6 bases). The CDR3 covers 15 residues. Germline lookup yields CDR1 SGHDT and CDR2 YYEEEE. Between the trimmed V and J ends, which lost 0 bases and 1 base, there was a span of 8 bases. In DNA form, the CDR3 reads TGTGCCAGCAGCTTGGCAGGGGTATCCTACAATGAGCAGTTCTTC. Protein: CASSLAGVSYNEQFF.

This clone has only a few counts. V and J are TRBV18 and TRBJ1-5; D is possibly TRBD1 (6 bases). Trimming pared 3 bases from V and 5 bases from J, leaving 14 bases between. Germline-derived CDR1 and CDR2 are KGHSH and LQKENI. This CDR3 contains 15 residues. This CDR3 is CASSPPGHIDQPQHF. CDR3 bases: TGTGCCAGCTCACCTCCGGGACACATTGATCAGCCCCAGCATTTT.

CDR3 sequence (DNA): TGCAGCGTTGCGGGGGATCCCTTTCGGGCTAACTATGGCTACACCTTC. Residues: CSVAGDPFRANYGYTF. The chain couples TRBV29-1 to TRBJ1-2, with D perhaps matching TRBD1 (5 bases). The CDR3 consists of 16 residues. V shed 4 bases and J shed 0 bases, with 18 bases lying between them. In germline, CDR1 is SQVTM, CDR2 ANQGSEA.

This chain joins TRBV29-1 and TRBJ2-7, with TRBD1 as a possible D gene (5 bases). Trimming removed 4 bases at V and 4 bases at J, with 14 bases between. CDR3 size: 13 residues. In germline, CDR1 is SQVTM, CDR2 ANQGSEA. CDR3 amino acids: CSVGHRRTYEQYF. As DNA, the CDR3 is TGCAGCGTTGGTCACAGGCGGACGTACGAGCAGTACTTC.

Only one count was recorded for this clone. The V call is TRBV11-3, the J call TRBJ2-1; 7 bases are shared with TRBD2. V gave up 5 bases and J gave up 7 bases; unmatched junction bases: 14. The CDR3 consists of 16 residues. The V gene's germline CDR1 is SGHNT and CDR2 YENEEA. The CDR3 nucleotides read TGTGCCAGCAGCCAGCTGGGTGCGGGAGCTAGTAATGAGCAGTTCTTC. Residues: CASSQLGAGASNEQFF.

The rearrangement uses TRBV7-6 and TRBJ2-7, with 9 bases aligning to TRBD1. The CDR3 consists of 15 residues. CDR1 and CDR2 (germline): SGHVS, FNYEAQ. J gave up 6 bases and V 4 bases, and 10 bases lay outside the gene matches. This CDR3 is CASSYRDRDFPEQYF. CDR3 DNA: TGTGCCAGCAGCTACCGGGACAGGGACTTCCCCGAGCAGTACTTC.

The rearrangement uses TRBV5-1 and TRBJ2-7; TRBD2 is a possible D gene (6 bases). Trimming removed 0 bases at V and 0 bases at J, with 10 bases between. This CDR3 comprises 15 residues. Per germline, CDR1 SGHRS and CDR2 YFSETQ. The CDR3 is CASSLVGGSSYEQYF. The CDR3 DNA follows: TGCGCCAGCAGCTTGGTGGGGGGTAGCTCCTACGAGCAGTACTTC.

V usage is TRBV6-1 and J usage is TRBJ2-1, with 7 bases matching TRBD1. V shed 6 bases and J 1 base; nucleotides not matched to a gene: 6. The CDR3 extends over 15 amino acids. Germline CDR1 MNHNS, CDR2 SASEGT. The DNA for the CDR3 is TGTGCCAGCAGAAGAGGGACAGAGTCCTACAATGAGCAGTTCTTC. As protein: CASRRGTESYNEQFF.

The chain carries TRBV30 and TRBJ1-2, with no clear D. V was pared by 4 bases and J by 2 bases, with 5 bases between. This CDR3 contains 11 residues. Per the germline V gene, CDR1 is GTSNPN and CDR2 is SVGIG (reference sequence). CDR3 in amino acids: CAWTLNYGYTF. The CDR3 DNA reads TGTGCCTGGACACTAAACTATGGCTACACCTTC.

The chain is built from TRBV29-1 and TRBJ2-3; 7 bases agree with TRBD2. The junction had 8 bases not matched to a gene; V was cut back by 4 bases and J by 1 base. The CDR3 contains 15 residues. Germline V gene sequence: CDR1 SQVTM, CDR2 ANQGSEA. The CDR3 DNA sequence: TGCAGCGTTGGGATGGGTGGGAGGGGCACAGATACGCAGTATTTT. Amino acid sequence: CSVGMGGRGTDTQYF.

The J gene is TRBJ2-2, the V gene TRBV7-2; D remains unclear. This CDR3 has 14 residues. Trimming stripped 5 bases from V and 0 bases from J, with 7 bases between. Germline CDR1 reads SGHTA; CDR2 reads FQGNSA. CDR3 region: CASSRTPNTGELFF. For the CDR3, the DNA is TGTGCCAGCAGCCGAACTCCGAACACCGGGGAGCTGTTTTTT. The full variable domain, with the rest looked up from reference TRBV7-2 and TRBJ2-2, is GAGVSQSPSNKVTEKGKDVELRCDPISGHTALYWYRQSLGQGLEFLIYFQGNSAPDKSGLPSDRFSAERTGGSVSTLTIQRTQQEDSAVYLCASSRTPNTGELFFGEGSRLTVL.

This chain joins TRBV6-1 and TRBJ1-1; D unresolved. This CDR3 has 13 amino acids. Germline V gene lookup returns CDR1 MNHNS and CDR2 SASEGT. The ends were cut back, 5 bases at V and 2 bases at J, with 9 bases in the middle. In nucleotides, the CDR3 is TGTGCCAGCAGTTTTTCGTCCAACACTGAAGCTTTCTTT. It encodes CASSFSSNTEAFF.

V gene TRBV10-1 combines with J gene TRBJ2-7; 10 nucleotides match TRBD1. The CDR3 loop spans 15 amino acids. From germline, CDR1 is WNHNN and CDR2 SYGVQD (reference sequence). V gave up 0 bases and J gave up 4 bases; unmatched junction bases: 3. The CDR3 nucleotides are TGCGCCAGCAGTGAGTCCGGGACAGGGGAGTACGAGCAGTACTTC. Protein: CASSESGTGEYEQYF.

V and J are TRBV7-2 and TRBJ2-7, with 8 nucleotides matching TRBD1. This CDR3 is built from 14 residues. The germline V gene encodes CDR1 SGHTA and CDR2 FQGNSA. The V gene end was trimmed by 5 bases and the J gene end by 5 bases; junction bases not matched to a gene: 8. In DNA, the CDR3 is TGTGCCAGCAGCCCCCGACAGGGGTCCGACGAGCAGTACTTC. Protein: CASSPRQGSDEQYF.

This clone has more than one count but fewer than ten. V and J are TRBV27 and TRBJ1-2; possibly TRBD1 for D (6 bases). The CDR3 is made up of 13 amino acids. Germline V gene data show CDR1 as MNHEY and CDR2 as SMNVEV (reference sequence). V lost 3 bases to trimming and J lost 4 bases, with 9 bases between them. DNA of the CDR3: TGTGCCAGCAGTTTTGGACAGTCCTATGGCTACACCTTC. It is translated as CASSFGQSYGYTF.

The chain uses TRBV5-1 and TRBJ2-7; D perhaps matches TRBD1 (6 bases). Between the trimmed V and J ends, which lost 4 bases and 7 bases, there was a span of 12 bases. CDR1 SGHRS and CDR2 YFSETQ come from the germline V gene. The CDR3 contains 12 residues. CDR3 coding DNA: TGCGCCAGCAGCCTACAGGGTGTAGAGCAGTACTTC. It encodes CASSLQGVEQYF.

The chain employs TRBV5-1 and TRBJ2-2, with D maybe TRBD2 (5 bases). Trimming removed 4 bases at V and 2 bases at J, with 12 bases between. The CDR3 has 15 residues. CDR1 is SGHRS, CDR2 YFSETQ, per germline. CDR3 amino acids: CASSPWTPNTGELFF. The CDR3 region has the DNA TGCGCCAGCAGCCCTTGGACTCCAAACACCGGGGAGCTGTTTTTT.

The gene calls are TRBV30 and TRBJ2-7; TRBD2 aligns across 8 bases. This CDR3 region has 14 residues. The V gene end was trimmed by 2 bases and the J gene end by 3 bases; junction bases not matched to a gene: 6. Germline CDR1 GTSNPN, CDR2 SVGIG (reference sequence). CDR3 in amino acids: CAWSRLAGIYEQYF. CDR3 nucleotide sequence: TGTGCCTGGAGTAGGCTAGCGGGCATCTACGAGCAGTACTTC.

The chain carries TRBV7-2 and TRBJ2-3, with TRBD2 identical over 7 bases. Trimming cost V 0 bases and J 4 bases; bases outside gene matches: 4. Germline lookup yields CDR1 SGHTA and CDR2 FQGNSA. The CDR3 is 15 residues long. CDR3 nucleotides: TGTGCCAGCAGCTTAGCAGTCGCGGGGGCAGATACGCAGTATTTT. Protein product: CASSLAVAGADTQYF.

This clone occurred a few times. This chain joins TRBV7-6 and TRBJ2-3; 9 bases are a match to TRBD1. J lost 7 bases, V lost 2 bases, and 4 bases had no gene match. The germline CDR1 and CDR2 sequences are SGHVS and FNYEAQ. CDR3 length: 14 amino acids. The CDR3 is CASSLPGQGYTQYF. Here the CDR3 DNA reads TGTGCCAGCAGCTTACCGGGACAGGGCTATACGCAGTATTTT.

The chain joins TRBV7-6 to TRBJ2-7; perhaps TRBD1 as D (6 bases). The CDR3 has 14 residues. V dropped 4 bases and J dropped 0 bases, with 10 bases sitting between them. From germline, CDR1 is SGHVS and CDR2 FNYEAQ. The CDR3 region is CASSSRDTSYEQYF. The CDR3 bases are TGTGCCAGCAGCTCCCGGGACACCTCCTACGAGCAGTACTTC.

In DNA form, the CDR3 reads TGTGCCAGCAGCCTTGGGGGGACGGCATCCTACGAGCAGTACTTC. It translates to CASSLGGTASYEQYF. The J gene is TRBJ2-7, the V gene TRBV6-5; TRBD2 is a possible D gene (6 bases). CDR1 and CDR2 (germline): MNHEY, SVGAGI. The CDR3 runs 15 residues. The V end lost 6 bases, the J end lost 1 base, and 16 bases lay between the germline ends.

CDR3 nucleotide sequence: TGCGCCAGCAGCCAAGCCCTATCGACAGCGAACTATGGCTACACCTTC. Translation: CASSQALSTANYGYTF. This chain uses TRBV4-1 with TRBJ1-2; D is perhaps TRBD1 (5 bases). Per the germline V gene, CDR1 is MGHRA and CDR2 is YSYEKL. V was trimmed by 1 base and J by 2 bases, leaving 14 bases between them. The length of the CDR3 is 16 residues.

V usage is TRBV29-1 and J usage is TRBJ2-7; perhaps TRBD2 as D (5 bases). The CDR3 has 13 residues. Germline CDR1 is SQVTM and CDR2 is ANQGSEA. With 4 bases removed from V and 3 bases from J, the gap between germline ends came to 13 bases. CDR3 bases: TGCAGCGTTGGGACTGGGTCCAGCTACGAGCAGTACTTC. It is translated as CSVGTGSSYEQYF.

V and J are TRBV9 and TRBJ2-3; TRBD2 aligns across 7 bases. With V trimmed by 6 bases and J by 3 bases, 7 bases remained unmatched. The germline V gene encodes CDR1 SGDLS and CDR2 YYNGEE. This CDR3 has 14 residues. Here the CDR3 DNA reads TGTGCCAGCACGGCGGGAGTGGGGACAGATACGCAGTATTTT. Protein: CASTAGVGTDTQYF.